A single sample is the source of the 31 T cell receptor beta chains below, sequenced in a study of T cell responses to AZD1222 COVID-19 vaccine. The protocol was immunoSEQ multiplex PCR, while the TCRdb copy is restricted to in-frame clones and leaves out a portion. The sample has about 140,000 clones; 90% are singletons. Sequences were derived from peripheral blood, sampled 28 days after the second AZD1222 dose. The receptors derive from an adult who received the AZD1222 COVID-19 vaccine.

The CDR3 DNA is TGTGCCAGCAGTACAGGGACACTCTACGAGCAGTACTTC. It encodes CASSTGTLYEQYF. The rearrangement uses TRBV2 and TRBJ2-7, with D possibly TRBD1 on 6 matching bases. Germline CDR1 and CDR2: SNHLY and FYNNEI. Trimming took 5 bases from V and 3 from J, leaving 11 bases between them. This CDR3 comprises 13 residues. Supplemented by reference TRBV2 and TRBJ2-7, the full variable domain reads EPEVTQTPSHQVTQMGQEVILRCVPISNHLYFYWYRQILGQKVEFLVSFYNNEISEKSEIFDDQFSVERPDGSNFTLKIRSTKLEDSAMYFCASSTGTLYEQYFGPGTRLTVT.

This clone was seen just once. The V and J genes are TRBV28 and TRBJ2-5; no definite D call. Per germline, CDR1 MDHEN and CDR2 SYDVKM. Trimming stripped 5 bases from V and 5 bases from J, with 9 bases between. The CDR3 has 12 residues. CDR3 sequence reads: CASSPPAETQYF. The CDR3 region has the DNA TGTGCCAGCAGTCCGCCGGCGGAGACCCAGTACTTC.

A few counts support this clone. The chain carries TRBV11-3 and TRBJ2-1, with 9 bases that match TRBD2. V lost 3 bases and J lost 10; bases outside the gene matches: 13. CDR1 SGHNT and CDR2 YENEEA come from the germline V gene. This CDR3 comprises 16 residues. Here the CDR3 reads CASSFSSGAWPREQFF. DNA of the CDR3: TGTGCCAGCAGCTTCTCTAGCGGGGCATGGCCACGCGAGCAGTTCTTC.

V gene TRBV27 combines with J gene TRBJ1-6; TRBD1 aligns across 10 bases. Germline V lookup: CDR1 MNHEY, CDR2 SMNVEV (reference sequence). The CDR3 length is 15 residues. The V gene end was trimmed by 7 bases and the J gene end by 9 bases; junction bases not matched to a gene: 9. CDR3 sequence: CASNLRGQGPSPLHF. The CDR3 bases are TGTGCCAGCAATCTTCGGGGACAGGGGCCTTCACCCCTCCACTTT.

This chain joins TRBV10-3 and TRBJ1-2; D remains ambiguous. V was pared by 0 bases and J by 5 bases, with 7 bases between. The germline CDR1 and CDR2 sequences are ENHRY and SYGVKD. The CDR3 length is 13 residues. Here the CDR3 DNA reads TGTGCCATCAGTGAGTCTAACTCATATGGCTACACCTTC. It translates to CAISESNSYGYTF.

The chain recombines TRBV5-4 with TRBJ1-1; D perhaps matches TRBD1 (5 bases). V lost 1 base and J lost 1, with 17 bases in between. The CDR3 consists of 17 residues. From germline, CDR1 is SGHNT and CDR2 YYREEE (reference sequence). DNA for the CDR3: TGTGCCAGCAGCTTGTTCGGGCAGGGTAGAGGGAACACTGAAGCTTTCTTT. Translation: CASSLFGQGRGNTEAFF.

This clone was counted once. V gene TRBV6-1 combines with J gene TRBJ2-7; 8 positions match TRBD1. The CDR3 is made up of 17 amino acids. CDR1 and CDR2 from the germline V gene are MNHNS and SASEGT. The V gene end was trimmed by 3 bases and the J gene end by 0 bases; junction bases not matched to a gene: 10. CDR3 nucleotide sequence: TGTGCCAGCAGTGAGGTCGGGACAGGCCAATTCTCCTACGAGCAGTACTTC. It yields the protein CASSEVGTGQFSYEQYF.

V is TRBV15 and J is TRBJ2-7, with 11 bases fitting TRBD1. This CDR3 is built from 14 residues. V shed 7 bases, J shed 3 bases, and the junction held 5 bases outside the gene matches. CDR1 and CDR2 (germline): LNHNV, YYDKDF (reference sequence). The CDR3 is CATTPGQGDYEQYF. The CDR3 region has the DNA TGTGCCACCACCCCGGGACAGGGGGACTACGAGCAGTACTTC. Full variable domain (outside the CDR3, taken from reference TRBV15 and TRBJ2-7): DAMVIQNPRYQVTQFGKPVTLSCSQTLNHNVMYWYQQKSSQAPKLLFHYYDKDFNNEADTPDNFQSRRPNTSFCFLDIRSPGLGDTAMYLCATTPGQGDYEQYFGPGTRLTVT.

A word on this clone: A junction end diverges from the germline sequence, so it may reflect a read error. J is TRBJ2-5 and V is TRBV7-7; no clear D gene. Germline V gene data show CDR1 as SSHAT and CDR2 as FNYEAQ (reference sequence). The CDR3 is made up of 14 amino acids. CDR3 sequence: CASSLSGHQETQYF. In nucleotides, the CDR3 is TGTGCTAGCAGCTTGAGTGGGCATCAAGAGACCCAGTACTTC.

The chain couples TRBV2 to TRBJ1-3; 7 bases are shared with TRBD1. The CDR3 extends over 14 amino acids. Losses at the gene ends were 5 bases for V and 2 bases for J; bases not matched to a gene: 3. Germline V gene data show CDR1 as SNHLY and CDR2 as FYNNEI. CDR3 sequence: CASSSGQAGNTIYF. Written as DNA, the CDR3 is TGTGCCAGCAGTTCAGGACAGGCTGGAAACACCATATATTTT.

This chain links TRBV7-9 with TRBJ2-3, with 12 nucleotides matching TRBD1. The CDR3 totals 14 residues. Germline CDR1 and CDR2: SEHNR and FQNEAQ (reference sequence). V gave up 5 bases and J gave up 6 bases; unmatched junction bases: 3. The CDR3 reads CASSRGQGADTQYF. The CDR3 bases are TGTGCCAGCAGCCGGGGACAGGGGGCTGATACGCAGTATTTT. Drawing the rest from reference TRBV7-9 and TRBJ2-3, the complete variable domain is DTGVSQNPRHKITKRGQNVTFRCDPISEHNRLYWYRQTLGQGPEFLTYFQNEAQLEKSRLLSDRFSAERPKGSFSTLEIQRTEQGDSAMYLCASSRGQGADTQYFGPGTRLTVL.

Comments on this clone: Sequence at one end of the junction differs from germline and may be a read error. The V and J genes are TRBV25-1 and TRBJ1-4; 8 nucleotides line up with TRBD1. The CDR3 loop spans 17 amino acids. Looked up from germline, CDR1 is MGHDK and CDR2 is SYGVNS. CDR3 region: CAGSEFRGQGFTEKLFF. DNA for the CDR3: TGTGCCGGCAGTGAATTTCGCGGACAGGGTTTTACCGAAAAACTGTTTTTT.

The chain combines TRBV11-1 with TRBJ2-3; 8 bases match TRBD2. Germline CDR1 SGHAT, CDR2 FQDESV (reference sequence). The CDR3 sequence is 14 residues long. Trimming at V came to 7 bases and at J to 6 bases, leaving 9 bases not matched to a gene. CDR3 sequence (DNA): TGTGCCAGCAACCCATCGGGGGGGGGCGATACGCAGTATTTT. It is translated as CASNPSGGGDTQYF.

This sequence joins TRBV7-6 and TRBJ2-3; either TRBD1 or TRBD2 may supply D (5 bases each). The CDR3 sequence is 15 residues long. The germline V and J ends were trimmed by 8 bases and 2 bases, with 17 bases remaining between them. The V gene's germline CDR1 is SGHVS and CDR2 FNYEAQ. CDR3 residues: CASGPEGTYTDTQYF. The CDR3 nucleotides are TGTGCCAGCGGGCCCGAGGGGACCTACACAGATACGCAGTATTTT. The whole variable domain, remainder taken from reference TRBV7-6 and TRBJ2-3, is GAGVSQSPRYKVTKRGQDVALRCDPISGHVSLYWYRQALGQGPEFLTYFNYEAQQDKSGLPNDRFSAERPEGSISTLTIQRTEQRDSAMYRCASGPEGTYTDTQYFGPGTRLTVL.

The rearrangement links TRBV4-3 to TRBJ1-4; D remains unclear. The CDR3 spans 12 residues. Germline V gene data show CDR1 as LGHNA and CDR2 as YSLEER. V was shortened by 6 bases and J by 8 bases, with 10 bases between the two germline ends. As DNA, the CDR3 is TGCGCCAGCAGTCGGATAGGGGAAAAACTGTTTTTT. Its translation is CASSRIGEKLFF.

This clone has just one count. This chain joins TRBV28 and TRBJ1-4, with D hard to call. The CDR3 has 14 residues. Looked up from germline, CDR1 is MDHEN and CDR2 is SYDVKM. V was clipped by 6 bases and J by 0 bases, with 8 bases between them. CDR3 DNA: TGTGCCAGCAGGGTTATTGCAACTAATGAAAAACTGTTTTTT. This sequence encodes CASRVIATNEKLFF.

This chain connects TRBV9 to TRBJ2-3; TRBD2 matches 10 bases. CDR1 and CDR2 from the germline V gene are SGDLS and YYNGEE. The CDR3 length is 17 residues. The ends lost 0 bases at V and 4 bases at J; junction bases unmatched: 8. In nucleotides, the CDR3 is TGTGCCAGCAGCGTAGCGGGTAGCGGGAGGACGCCAGATACGCAGTATTTT. It yields the protein CASSVAGSGRTPDTQYF.

The genes are TRBV7-2 and TRBJ2-7; 7 nucleotides match TRBD2. CDR3 length: 15 residues. Trimming cost V 1 base and J 2 bases; bases outside gene matches: 5. Germline V gene lookup returns CDR1 SGHTA and CDR2 FQGNSA. CDR3 nucleotide sequence: TGTGCCAGCAGCTTAGTTGGGGGAGGGACCTACGAGCAGTACTTC. Residues: CASSLVGGGTYEQYF.

The CDR3 DNA reads TGTGCCAGCGGAATTGGGGGGGCCAATTCCTACGAGCAGTACTTC. Residues: CASGIGGANSYEQYF. V gene TRBV28 combines with J gene TRBJ2-7; D possibly corresponds to TRBD2 (7 bases). The CDR3 loop spans 15 amino acids. V lost 8 bases, J lost 1 base, and 18 bases lay in between. CDR1 MDHEN and CDR2 SYDVKM come from the germline V gene.

This sequence joins TRBV5-4 and TRBJ2-1; a weak D match, TRBD2 (5 bases). The germline gives CDR1 SGHNT, CDR2 YYREEE (reference sequence). The CDR3 covers 14 residues. Trimming removed 7 bases at V and 2 bases at J, with 13 bases between. This CDR3 is CASPGSEAYNEQFF. In DNA form, the CDR3 reads TGTGCCAGCCCGGGGTCGGAAGCCTACAATGAGCAGTTCTTC.

The genes are TRBV4-1 and TRBJ2-7, with D possibly being TRBD1 or TRBD2 (5 bases each). This CDR3 comprises 15 residues. Germline CDR1 and CDR2: MGHRA and YSYEKL. Trimming left V 1 base short and J 1 base short, with 11 bases between. CDR3: CASSQVWDPSYEQYF. The CDR3 DNA follows: TGCGCCAGCAGCCAAGTTTGGGACCCATCCTACGAGCAGTACTTC.

The chain has TRBV7-9 and TRBJ2-3; D may be TRBD1 (6 bases). CDR3 length equals 14 residues. The V gene lost 7 bases and the J gene lost 4 bases, with 15 bases spanning the gap. Per the germline V gene, CDR1 is SEHNR and CDR2 is FQNEAQ (reference sequence). The CDR3 DNA reads as TGTGCCAGCAACCAGGGAGCAGGGGCAGATACGCAGTATTTT. This codes for CASNQGAGADTQYF.

V and J are TRBV24-1 and TRBJ1-2; TRBD1 aligns across 8 bases. The V and J ends lost 4 bases and 7 bases, in that order; junction bases with no gene match: 10. The CDR3 contains 15 residues. The germline V gene encodes CDR1 KGHDR and CDR2 SFDVKD. CDR3 DNA: TGTGCCACCAGTGAAACCATGACAGGGGTGGCTGGCTACACCTTC. Amino acid sequence: CATSETMTGVAGYTF.

The chain is built from TRBV5-1 and TRBJ1-6; the match to TRBD1 covers 7 bases. CDR1 and CDR2 from the germline V gene are SGHRS and YFSETQ. The CDR3 sequence is 15 residues long. V trimming: 4 bases; J trimming: 14 bases; junction bases outside the gene matches: 15. The CDR3 is CASSQQGPPLSTLHF. The CDR3 DNA reads as TGCGCCAGCAGCCAACAGGGGCCGCCCCTATCGACCCTCCACTTT.

This chain connects TRBV6-6 to TRBJ2-6, with a tentative D call TRBD1 (5 bases). Germline assignment: CDR1 MNHNY and CDR2 SVGAGI (reference sequence). V dropped 3 bases and J dropped 0 bases, with 9 bases sitting between them. The length of the CDR3 is 16 residues. The CDR3 reads CASSYRQFSGANVLTF. The CDR3 nucleotides are TGTGCCAGCAGTTATCGACAGTTCTCTGGGGCCAACGTCCTGACTTTC.

This chain links TRBV6-5 with TRBJ1-3; D is uncertain. The germline V gene encodes CDR1 MNHEY and CDR2 SVGAGI. V was cut by 0 bases and J by 2 bases, with 5 bases left in between. The CDR3 is 14 residues long. The CDR3 bases are TGTGCCAGCAGTTACTCCGACGCTGGAAACACCATATATTTT. Translated: CASSYSDAGNTIYF.

The chain joins TRBV10-1 to TRBJ2-3, with 7 positions matching TRBD2. V shed 2 bases, J shed 5 bases, and the junction held 4 bases outside the gene matches. Germline CDR1 and CDR2: WNHNN and SYGVQD (reference sequence). The CDR3 is 14 amino acids. This chain's CDR3 is CASSEGLVIDTQYF. In nucleotides, the CDR3 is TGCGCCAGCAGTGAGGGACTAGTCATAGATACGCAGTATTTT.

The rearrangement uses TRBV4-1 and TRBJ1-2, with D possibly being TRBD1 (5 bases). From germline, CDR1 is MGHRA and CDR2 YSYEKL. V shed 1 base and J shed 4 bases, with 13 bases lying between them. The CDR3 has 15 amino acids. The CDR3 sequence is CASSQVGTGTYGYTF. DNA of the CDR3: TGCGCCAGCAGCCAAGTTGGAACAGGTACCTATGGCTACACCTTC.

The V call is TRBV12-3 or TRBV12-4, the J call TRBJ2-1; D unclear. The CDR3 is 11 residues long. V lost 3 bases to trimming and J lost 9 bases, with 6 bases between them. The CDR3 region is CASSFLSEQFF. CDR3 in DNA: TGTGCCAGCAGTTTTCTTAGTGAGCAGTTCTTC.

V usage is TRBV7-9 and J usage is TRBJ2-2; the match to TRBD2 covers 12 bases. This CDR3 comprises 16 residues. The V segment lost 6 bases and the J segment 5 bases; nucleotides outside the gene matches: 7. Germline CDR1 and CDR2: SEHNR and FQNEAQ (reference sequence). This CDR3 reads CASRDPSGRATGELFF. DNA for the CDR3: TGTGCCAGCAGAGACCCTAGCGGGAGGGCGACCGGGGAGCTGTTTTTT.

This clone was observed many times. The chain links TRBV2 to TRBJ2-3; D gene uncertain. Looked up from germline, CDR1 is SNHLY and CDR2 is FYNNEI. This CDR3 comprises 11 residues. Deletions cut 10 bases from V and 4 bases from J, with 9 bases between. The CDR3 nucleotides are TGTGCCACCTCGTATGCAGATACGCAGTATTTT. Encoded protein: CATSYADTQYF.